The TCR beta chain described here comes from a study of OX40 agonist ivuxolimab in advanced cancers. Background on the study: Of the patients, three showed partial responses, one with hepatocellular carcinoma and two with cutaneous melanoma. Points from the study as a whole: In the 0.1 to 3.0 mg/kg range, CD4+ and CD8+ blood T cells had expanded clonally by week 6.

Method: immunoSEQ multiplex PCR; TCRdb's copy keeps in-frame clones and lacks some. The sample carries tens of thousands of clones, approximately 86% recorded once. This CDR3 has 15 residues. The germline V and J ends were trimmed by 1 base and 0 bases, with 9 bases remaining between them. The V gene's germline CDR1 is MNHNS and CDR2 SASEGT. Autoimmune disease history or systemic immunosuppression barred patients. Researchers took blood at baseline, on cycle 4 day 1, and on cycle 7 day 1. With regard to this clone: As yet, its antigen is unknown.

Material: CD4+ or CD8+ T cells sorted from blood, obtained in a trial of the OX40 agonist ivuxolimab. This sequence originates from an adult with an advanced solid tumor such as melanoma, head and neck, liver or kidney cancer. The gene calls are TRBV6-1 and TRBJ1-2, with D tentatively TRBD1 (5 bases). CDR3 loop: CASSEGVGANYGYTF. The CDR3 bases are TGTGCCAGCAGTGAAGGGGTAGGGGCTAACTATGGCTACACCTTC.